Listed below are T cell receptor beta chains from one sample, sequenced in a study of shared clonotypes between healthy human individuals. Method: immunoSEQ multiplex PCR; TCRdb's copy keeps in-frame clones and lacks some. This repertoire shows around 430,000 clones, around 75% found once; its top ten account for about 13%. Sequencing used PBMCs. All receptors derive from a woman between 40 and 55 years old in good health. Some clones in this sample may be carry-over from other donors' samples. Both conserved end residues are part of each CDR3.

CDR3 protein | J gene | V gene
CAWALTGVITEAFF | TRBJ1-1 | TRBV30
CASSEGGSYGYTF | TRBJ1-2 | TRBV10-2
CASSFLGNYNEQFF | TRBJ2-1 | TRBV5-6
CASSPGTAPYEQYF | TRBJ2-7 | TRBV7-3
CASSETTSGRADTQYF | TRBJ2-3 | TRBV6-1
CASRPSGTLNTEAFF | TRBJ1-1 | TRBV6-1
CASSAGEWNTEAFF | TRBJ1-1 | TRBV2
CASSLRAGEQYF | TRBJ2-7 | TRBV7-6
CASSAGGAISYNEQFF | TRBJ2-1 | TRBV9
CASSSSEDTQYF | TRBJ2-3 | TRBV6-6
CASSPRGGGEQYF | TRBJ2-7 | TRBV6-5
CASSPPIEGSNEQFF | TRBJ2-1 | TRBV28
CASSKDRDQPQHF | TRBJ1-5 | TRBV7-2
CATHDRTNYGYTF | TRBJ1-2 | TRBV28
CASSLVRGYEQYF | TRBJ2-7 | TRBV11-3
CASSKGTGYSGANVLTF | TRBJ2-6 | TRBV19
CASSQDTVREQFF | TRBJ2-1 | TRBV4-2
CASYPQGAPYGYTF | TRBJ1-2 | TRBV5-1
CASSMGVVTGELFF | TRBJ2-2 | TRBV19
CASSQESGGSEQYF | TRBJ2-7 | TRBV7-2
CSVPGTSGGEQYF | TRBJ2-7 | TRBV29-1
CASSPTPDLYNEQFF | TRBJ2-1 | TRBV7-2
CAWSVTQGHEQYF | TRBJ2-7 | TRBV30
CASSLGTGSRQPQHF | TRBJ1-5 | TRBV5-5
CATRQALGRYEQYF | TRBJ2-7 | TRBV10-3
CASSRRRKLAGSNEQFF | TRBJ2-1 | TRBV13
CASSSGLAGTYEQYF | TRBJ2-7 | TRBV7-6
CAWSPGATVGEKLFF | TRBJ1-4 | TRBV30
CASSIGTSGSITGELFF | TRBJ2-2 | TRBV7-9